Below are 23 T cell receptor beta chains sequenced from a single sample in a study of shared clonotypes between healthy human individuals. Profiled with immunoSEQ multiplex PCR; TCRdb holds only in-frame clones, not every one. Among more than 1 million clones listed, around 82% were seen once. Sequences were obtained from memory CD4+ T cells from PBMCs. Sample subset: CD45RA-negative fraction. These receptors were taken from a man younger than 35 in good health. Some clones in this sample may be carry-over from other donors' samples.

The chain joins TRBV7-2 to TRBJ1-5, with TRBD1 matching 7 bases. Germline V gene data show CDR1 as SGHTA and CDR2 as FQGNSA. V was pared by 4 bases and J by 7 bases, with 7 bases of the junction left unmatched. There are 14 residues in the CDR3. CDR3 nucleotides: TGTGCCAGCAGCTCTCGACAGGGTCGACAGCCCCAGCATTTT. This codes for CASSSRQGRQPQHF.

V usage is TRBV6-6 and J usage is TRBJ2-3; no definite D call. The CDR3 has 14 amino acids. Germline values: CDR1 MNHNY, CDR2 SVGAGI (reference sequence). The ends were cut back, 6 bases at V and 4 bases at J, with 14 bases in the middle. CDR3 sequence: CASSHGGAADTQYF. The CDR3, as DNA: TGTGCCAGCAGCCATGGTGGAGCAGCAGATACGCAGTATTTT.

V is TRBV28 and J is TRBJ2-1; TRBD2 matches 8 bases. The germline CDR1 and CDR2 sequences are MDHEN and SYDVKM. The V gene end was trimmed by 4 bases and the J gene end by 6 bases; junction bases not matched to a gene: 11. The CDR3 is 16 amino acids. This CDR3 is CASSSNPGRGGNEQFF. Here the CDR3 DNA reads TGTGCCAGCAGTTCCAACCCGGGACGGGGGGGCAATGAGCAGTTCTTC.

In the case of this clone: The sample carries other DNA sequences with the same CDR3. The CDR3 DNA sequence: TGCAGCGTAGAGGGGGCTAGCACAGATACGCAGTATTTT. Translated: CSVEGASTDTQYF. The chain couples TRBV29-1 to TRBJ2-3; 7 nucleotides line up with TRBD1. Germline V lookup: CDR1 SQVTM, CDR2 ANQGSEA. J gave up 0 bases and V 6 bases, and 3 bases lay outside the gene matches. This CDR3 spans 13 amino acids.

This chain connects TRBV28 to TRBJ1-5; D is perhaps TRBD1 (5 bases). CDR3 size: 18 residues. The germline V and J ends were trimmed by 3 bases and 0 bases, with 18 bases remaining between them. Germline V gene lookup returns CDR1 MDHEN and CDR2 SYDVKM. The CDR3 region is CASSFRQLRTYSNQPQHF. Here the CDR3 DNA reads TGTGCCAGCAGTTTTAGACAGCTTAGGACCTATAGCAATCAGCCCCAGCATTTT.

This rearrangement joins TRBV4-2 to TRBJ2-1; TRBD2 aligns across 8 bases. The CDR3 sequence is 15 residues long. The J segment lost 10 bases and the V segment lost 0 bases, leaving 8 bases of the junction unmatched. Germline lookup yields CDR1 LGHNA and CDR2 YNFKEQ. The CDR3 nucleotides are TGTGCCAGCAGCCAAGATCAAGGACTAGCTGGCGAGCAGTTCTTC. This encodes CASSQDQGLAGEQFF.

The rearrangement uses TRBV28 and TRBJ2-1, with 10 bases matching TRBD2. Trimming at V came to 4 bases and at J to 6 bases, leaving 9 bases not matched to a gene. Per the germline V gene, CDR1 is MDHEN and CDR2 is SYDVKM. This CDR3 contains 16 residues. CDR3 amino acids: CASSSPGTSVINEQFF. CDR3 DNA: TGTGCCAGCAGTTCCCCCGGGACTAGCGTGATCAATGAGCAGTTCTTC.

The chain has TRBV5-1 and TRBJ2-2, with D unclear. The length of the CDR3 is 14 residues. CDR1 and CDR2 from the germline V gene are SGHRS and YFSETQ. The V end was cut by 4 bases, the J end by 8 bases, with 15 bases between. In DNA form, the CDR3 reads TGCGCCAGCAGCCTTATGACCACACTGGGGGAGCTGTTTTTT. Its protein product is CASSLMTTLGELFF. Complete variable domain (other parts from reference TRBV5-1 and TRBJ2-2): KAGVTQTPRYLIKTRGQQVTLSCSPISGHRSVSWYQQTPGQGLQFLFEYFSETQRNKGNFPGRFSGRQFSNSRSEMNVSTLELGDSALYLCASSLMTTLGELFFGEGSRLTVL.

This clone was picked up a small number of times. The chain uses TRBV30 and TRBJ1-1; TRBD1 might be the D (5 bases). The CDR3 totals 11 residues. Germline CDR1 and CDR2: GTSNPN and SVGIG (reference sequence). V shed 1 base and J shed 8 bases, with 8 bases lying between them. CDR3 DNA sequence: TGTGCCTGGAGTGAGAACAGGGAAGCTTTCTTT. This encodes CAWSENREAFF.

The chain links TRBV4-2 to TRBJ2-7, with 7 bases aligning to TRBD1. Germline V gene data show CDR1 as LGHNA and CDR2 as YNFKEQ. The CDR3 covers 15 residues. Trimming removed 4 bases from V and 0 bases from J; junction bases left unmatched: 6. CDR3 loop: CASSRPDRDSYEQYF. CDR3 bases: TGTGCCAGCAGCCGTCCCGACAGGGACTCCTACGAGCAGTACTTC.

The chain links TRBV5-1 to TRBJ2-2, with D maybe TRBD2 (5 bases). Germline V gene lookup returns CDR1 SGHRS and CDR2 YFSETQ. The CDR3 totals 16 residues. The germline V and J ends were trimmed by 2 bases and 3 bases, with 14 bases remaining between them. In nucleotides, the CDR3 is TGCGCCAGCAGCTTCCTCGGGGTTCCGGACACCGGGGAGCTGTTTTTT. Residues: CASSFLGVPDTGELFF.

The chain employs TRBV5-1 and TRBJ2-1; D call uncertain. V was cut by 4 bases and J by 5 bases, with 10 bases left in between. The CDR3 has 13 amino acids. Germline V gene lookup returns CDR1 SGHRS and CDR2 YFSETQ. In DNA form, the CDR3 reads TGCGCCAGCAGCCTCGGACCTGACAATGAGCAGTTCTTC. Protein: CASSLGPDNEQFF.

The rearrangement uses TRBV5-4 and TRBJ1-4; TRBD1 is a possible D gene (5 bases). Deletions cut 3 bases from V and 4 bases from J, with 13 bases between. CDR1 and CDR2 (germline): SGHNT, YYREEE (reference sequence). CDR3 length: 15 residues. CDR3 amino acids: CASSSDRGINEKLFF. CDR3 in DNA: TGTGCCAGCAGCTCCGATAGGGGAATTAATGAAAAACTGTTTTTT.

This rearrangement joins TRBV7-8 to TRBJ1-2; the match to TRBD1 covers 9 bases. The CDR3 loop spans 15 amino acids. The ends lost 5 bases at V and 2 bases at J; junction bases unmatched: 6. The germline V gene has CDR1 SGHVS and CDR2 FQNEAQ. DNA for the CDR3: TGTGCCAGCAGCCCCCAGGGACAGGGCAACTATGGCTACACCTTC. It specifies CASSPQGQGNYGYTF. Full variable domain (remainder filled in from reference TRBV7-8 and TRBJ1-2): GAGVSQSPRYKVAKRGQDVALRCDPISGHVSLFWYQQALGQGPEFLTYFQNEAQLDKSGLPSDRFFAERPEGSVSTLKIQRTQQEDSAVYLCASSPQGQGNYGYTFGSGTRLTVV.

The chain has TRBV7-3 and TRBJ2-7, with D perhaps TRBD1 (5 bases). The V and J ends lost 3 bases and 3 bases respectively, with 15 bases between them. Germline CDR1 is SGHTA and CDR2 is FQGTGA. This CDR3 has 15 residues. CDR3 sequence (DNA): TGTGCCAGCAGCTTTTTACCCCTAGGGGTCTACGAGCAGTACTTC. This encodes CASSFLPLGVYEQYF.

In its sample, this clone was seen a few times. This same CDR3 is encoded by further DNA sequences in the sample. The chain uses TRBV20-1 and TRBJ1-1; D is ambiguous. Trimming took 6 bases from V and 4 from J, leaving 9 bases between them. The CDR3 has 11 residues. Germline CDR1 and CDR2: DFQATT and SNEGSKA (reference sequence). CDR3 bases: TGCAGTGCGCGGAGGGTCACTGAAGCTTTCTTT. Protein: CSARRVTEAFF.

This sequence joins TRBV4-3 and TRBJ1-4, with D hard to call. Trimming removed 1 base from V and 6 bases from J, with 12 bases in between. CDR1 LGHNA and CDR2 YSLEER come from the germline V gene. This CDR3 is built from 15 residues. The CDR3 loop is CASSQAGAGHEKLFF. In DNA, the CDR3 is TGCGCCAGCAGCCAAGCGGGAGCAGGTCATGAAAAACTGTTTTTT.

This chain joins TRBV11-1 and TRBJ2-5, with D hard to call. Germline V lookup: CDR1 SGHAT, CDR2 FQDESV (reference sequence). Trimming removed 5 bases from V and 2 bases from J, with 12 bases in between. The CDR3 totals 14 residues. In DNA, the CDR3 is TGTGCCAGCAGCAGGCGAGGTGGGCAAGAGACCCAGTACTTC. Translation: CASSRRGGQETQYF. The variable domain in full, completed from reference TRBV11-1 and TRBJ2-5, reads EAEVAQSPRYKITEKSQAVAFWCDPISGHATLYWYRQILGQGPELLVQFQDESVVDDSQLPKDRFSAERLKGVDSTLKIQPAELGDSAMYLCASSRRGGQETQYFGPGTRLLVL.

This clone is a singleton in its sample. This rearrangement joins TRBV19 to TRBJ2-1; D gene uncertain. This CDR3 has 13 amino acids. Per the germline V gene, CDR1 is LNHDA and CDR2 is SQIVND (reference sequence). Trimming removed 0 bases from V and 15 bases from J, with 15 bases in between. This CDR3 is CASSIDRRFDLFF. The CDR3 coding sequence is TGTGCCAGTAGTATAGACCGCAGGTTTGACCTGTTCTTC.

The J gene is TRBJ1-4, the V gene TRBV5-1; D gene unclear. V lost 0 bases and J lost 10, with 7 bases in between. Germline V gene data show CDR1 as SGHRS and CDR2 as YFSETQ. The CDR3 is 12 residues long. The DNA of the CDR3 is TGCGCCAGCAGCTTGGAATCGGGAAAACTGTTTTTT. This gives the protein CASSLESGKLFF.

The rearrangement joins TRBV29-1 to TRBJ2-2; D remains ambiguous. Trimming stripped 3 bases from V and 7 bases from J, with 9 bases between. This CDR3 is built from 12 residues. Germline V gene lookup returns CDR1 SQVTM and CDR2 ANQGSEA. CDR3 protein: CSVELFVGELFF. CDR3 coding DNA: TGCAGCGTTGAGCTCTTCGTCGGGGAGCTGTTTTTT.

CDR3 DNA: TGTGCCAGCAGCCCCCGAGGATCCGGAAACACCATATATTTT. Its translation: CASSPRGSGNTIYF. The chain links TRBV9 to TRBJ1-3; no clear D gene. Germline V gives CDR1 SGDLS, CDR2 YYNGEE. The ends were cut back, 4 bases at V and 4 bases at J, with 12 bases in the middle. This CDR3 region has 14 residues.

The chain carries TRBV28 and TRBJ2-2; 8 bases fit TRBD1. Germline-derived CDR1 and CDR2 are MDHEN and SYDVKM. This CDR3 has 16 amino acids. V shed 7 bases, J shed 4 bases, and the junction held 11 bases outside the gene matches. The CDR3 DNA sequence: TGTGCCAGCAATCGCGGGTACAGGGGGACCACCGGGGAGCTGTTTTTT. This sequence encodes CASNRGYRGTTGELFF. Full variable domain (outside the CDR3, taken from reference TRBV28 and TRBJ2-2): DVKVTQSSRYLVKRTGEKVFLECVQDMDHENMFWYRQDPGLGLRLIYFSYDVKMKEKGDIPEGYSVSREKKERFSLILESASTNQTSMYLCASNRGYRGTTGELFFGEGSRLTVL.